This TCR beta chain appears in the sequencing data of a study of CD8+ T cells in alopecia areata. As for the study in general: Twice a day, 5 to 10 mg of oral tofacitinib was administered to treated patients.

Investigators isolated RNA and reverse transcribed it into cDNA to act as the sequencing template. The method was immunoSEQ multiplex PCR; TCRdb's version includes in-frame clones alone and lacks a portion of them. In the table there are over 200,000 clones, roughly 64% of which are singletons. Treatment reported: oral pan-JAK inhibitor, 5-10 mg twice daily. CDR1 SGHRS and CDR2 YFSETQ come from the germline V gene. This CDR3 has 16 amino acids. Germline trimming cut 4 bases from V and 3 bases from J; bases unmatched to any gene: 8. Sample: CD4+ T cells sorted from blood, taken at week 4, from a patient treated with tofacitinib. This clonotype was obtained from a human donor with alopecia areata. The chain carries TRBV5-1 and TRBJ2-1; 9 bases are shared with TRBD2. CDR3 nucleotides: TGCGCCAGCAGCCTCCGTGGGCGGGGGGGCTACAATGAGCAGTTCTTC. Its translation: CASSLRGRGGYNEQFF.